This entry lists 23 T cell receptor beta chains sequenced from one sample in a study of T cell changes during pregnancy in multiple sclerosis. TCRdb's copy holds only in-frame clones and misses some; the assay was immunoSEQ multiplex PCR. The sample holds over 60,000 clones, around 96% seen once. Sequencing used CD8+ T cells from peripheral blood mononuclear cells, obtained after pregnancy. The receptors were sampled from a female donor with multiple sclerosis, enrolled in a pregnancy study.

The V and J genes are TRBV15 and TRBJ2-7, with 7 bases fitting TRBD2. The CDR3 is 13 residues long. Germline lookup yields CDR1 LNHNV and CDR2 YYDKDF (reference sequence). V was pared by 4 bases and J by 3 bases, with 3 bases of the junction left unmatched. CDR3 protein: CATSIGLDYEQYF. The DNA for the CDR3 is TGTGCCACCAGCATCGGACTAGACTACGAGCAGTACTTC.

The chain recombines TRBV9 with TRBJ1-1; D gene ambiguous. The CDR3 sequence is 13 residues long. With 4 bases removed from V and 8 bases from J, the gap between germline ends came to 15 bases. Germline V lookup: CDR1 SGDLS, CDR2 YYNGEE. The CDR3, as DNA: TGTGCCAGCAGCACCCCCGGGAGGACCGAAGCTTTCTTT. It is translated as CASSTPGRTEAFF.

The chain uses TRBV28 and TRBJ2-1; no clear D gene. The ends were cut back, 7 bases at V and 4 bases at J, with 14 bases in the middle. This CDR3 is 14 amino acids long. Germline V CDR1 and CDR2: MDHEN, SYDVKM. CDR3 residues: CASTYLSNYNEQFF. CDR3 in DNA: TGTGCCAGCACGTATCTATCGAATTACAATGAGCAGTTCTTC.

The chain links TRBV27 to TRBJ1-2, with D tentatively TRBD1 (6 bases). The CDR3 length is 16 residues. V shed 0 bases and J shed 1 base, with 12 bases lying between them. Germline-derived CDR1 and CDR2 are MNHEY and SMNVEV (reference sequence). Written as DNA, the CDR3 is TGTGCCAGCAGTTTATCGTCGGCAGGGGTTAACTATGGCTACACCTTC. Protein sequence: CASSLSSAGVNYGYTF.

This chain connects TRBV5-4 to TRBJ2-2, with 11 positions matching TRBD2. The ends lost 4 bases at V and 1 base at J; junction bases unmatched: 9. There are 18 residues in the CDR3. CDR1 and CDR2 from the germline V gene are SGHNT and YYREEE (reference sequence). CDR3 sequence (DNA): TGTGCCAGCAGCCCGCGCCCCGGACTAGCGGGGAACACCGGGGAGCTGTTTTTT. As protein: CASSPRPGLAGNTGELFF.

The rearrangement links TRBV27 to TRBJ2-1; unclear D gene. The CDR3 covers 15 residues. Trimming pared 5 bases from V and 1 base from J, leaving 12 bases between. CDR1 and CDR2 (germline): MNHEY, SMNVEV (reference sequence). This chain's CDR3 is CASSVYSSSYNEQFF. CDR3 coding DNA: TGTGCCAGCAGTGTATACTCCTCTTCCTACAATGAGCAGTTCTTC.

The chain combines TRBV5-8 with TRBJ1-2; D is perhaps TRBD1 (5 bases). The CDR3 spans 14 residues. Trimming removed 0 bases at V and 8 bases at J, with 14 bases between. Germline CDR1 and CDR2: SGHTS and YDEGEE. The CDR3 sequence: CASSLVAMGQGYTF. The CDR3 DNA follows: TGTGCCAGCAGCTTGGTCGCTATGGGGCAAGGCTACACCTTC.

This clone was recorded only once. J is TRBJ2-7 and V is TRBV10-3, with a tentative D call TRBD1 (6 bases). There are 13 residues in the CDR3. The V and J ends lost 5 bases and 3 bases respectively, with 11 bases between them. Germline V lookup: CDR1 ENHRY, CDR2 SYGVKD. The CDR3 protein is CAISKGQNYEQYF. CDR3 DNA: TGTGCCATCAGTAAGGGACAAAACTACGAGCAGTACTTC.

The chain couples TRBV15 to TRBJ2-1, with 9 bases lining up with TRBD1. Germline assignment: CDR1 LNHNV and CDR2 YYDKDF (reference sequence). The J segment lost 4 bases and the V segment lost 2 bases, leaving 9 bases of the junction unmatched. The CDR3 has 17 residues. The CDR3 nucleotides are TGTGCCACCAGCAGAACCGACAGGGGGAGAATGTACAATGAGCAGTTCTTC. Amino acid sequence: CATSRTDRGRMYNEQFF.

This chain uses TRBV13 with TRBJ2-2; 14 bases are a match to TRBD2. This CDR3 region has 16 residues. Germline V gene sequence: CDR1 PRHDT, CDR2 FYEKMQ (reference sequence). Trimming at V came to 4 bases and at J to 5 bases, leaving 3 bases not matched to a gene. The CDR3 reads CASSWGLAGATGELFF. The CDR3 coding sequence is TGTGCCAGCAGCTGGGGACTAGCGGGAGCAACCGGGGAGCTGTTTTTT.

This clone was found once. This CDR3 reads CASSLRTSGTAGELFF. CDR3 coding DNA: TGTGCCAGCAGCTTGCGGACTAGCGGGACGGCCGGGGAGCTGTTTTTT. This chain connects TRBV7-6 to TRBJ2-2, with TRBD2 matching over 12 bases. The CDR3 covers 16 residues. Per the germline V gene, CDR1 is SGHVS and CDR2 is FNYEAQ. Germline trimming cut 3 bases from V and 6 bases from J; bases unmatched to any gene: 5.

The chain is built from TRBV28 and TRBJ1-5, with no clear D. CDR1 MDHEN and CDR2 SYDVKM come from the germline V gene. The CDR3 has 15 residues. V lost 3 bases and J 0 bases, leaving 9 bases between the germline ends. The DNA of the CDR3 is TGTGCCAGCAGTTTTATTGGCAGTAGCAATCAGCCCCAGCATTTT. Its translation: CASSFIGSSNQPQHF.

This chain connects TRBV19 to TRBJ2-7; 7 bases are a match to TRBD2. CDR1 and CDR2 from the germline V gene are LNHDA and SQIVND (reference sequence). This CDR3 contains 16 residues. The V and J ends lost 4 bases and 0 bases, in that order; junction bases with no gene match: 9. The CDR3: CASSTPGGFASYEQYF. The DNA of the CDR3 is TGTGCCAGTAGTACGCCCGGGGGGTTCGCCTCCTACGAGCAGTACTTC.

V is TRBV7-9 and J is TRBJ2-3; TRBD2 matches 10 bases. V trimming: 2 bases; J trimming: 3 bases; junction bases outside the gene matches: 5. CDR3 size: 16 residues. Per germline, CDR1 SEHNR and CDR2 FQNEAQ (reference sequence). CDR3 in DNA: TGTGCCAGCAGCTTAAGGCTAGCGGGAGTGACAGATACGCAGTATTTT. Its protein is CASSLRLAGVTDTQYF.

The rearrangement uses TRBV27 and TRBJ2-1; TRBD2 aligns across 7 bases. Losses at the gene ends were 9 bases for V and 12 bases for J; bases not matched to a gene: 5. CDR1 is MNHEY and CDR2 is SMNVEV in the germline V gene (reference sequence). The length of the CDR3 is 10 residues. CDR3 loop: CASGLGMQFF. CDR3 bases: TGTGCCAGTGGACTAGGAATGCAGTTCTTC.

The J gene is TRBJ1-1, the V gene TRBV5-1, with TRBD1 identical over 8 bases. V trimming: 4 bases; J trimming: 6 bases; junction bases outside the gene matches: 11. This CDR3 is built from 15 residues. CDR1 and CDR2 from the germline V gene are SGHRS and YFSETQ. Here the CDR3 reads CASSDKGQVGAEAFF. The CDR3 nucleotides read TGCGCCAGCAGCGACAAGGGACAGGTTGGCGCTGAAGCTTTCTTT.

This CDR3 reads CASSVEGGTGFTEAFF. As DNA, the CDR3 is TGTGCCAGCAGCGTAGAGGGGGGGACAGGATTCACTGAAGCTTTCTTT. This sequence joins TRBV9 and TRBJ1-1, with 8 bases matching TRBD1. CDR3 length: 16 residues. Germline trimming cut 0 bases from V and 4 bases from J; bases unmatched to any gene: 8. Germline V CDR1 and CDR2: SGDLS, YYNGEE.

This clone occurred once. The chain employs TRBV5-5 and TRBJ1-1; a possible D gene is TRBD1 (5 bases). Germline values: CDR1 SGHKS, CDR2 YYEKEE (reference sequence). The CDR3 covers 13 residues. V lost 2 bases to trimming and J lost 3 bases, with 8 bases between them. The DNA of the CDR3 is TGTGCCAGCAGCTTAGGGGATTACACTGAAGCTTTCTTT. Residues: CASSLGDYTEAFF. The variable domain in full, completed from reference TRBV5-5 and TRBJ1-1, reads DAGVTQSPTHLIKTRGQQVTLRCSPISGHKSVSWYQQVLGQGPQFIFQYYEKEERGRGNFPDRFSARQFPNYSSELNVNALLLGDSALYLCASSLGDYTEAFFGQGTRLTVV.

The V gene is TRBV5-6, the J gene TRBJ2-1; tentative D call: TRBD2 (5 bases). V lost 2 bases and J lost 0, with 9 bases in between. There are 15 residues in the CDR3. The V gene's germline CDR1 is SGHDT and CDR2 YYEEEE. CDR3: CASSLIRDSYNEQFF. Written as DNA, the CDR3 is TGTGCCAGCAGCTTAATCCGGGACTCCTACAATGAGCAGTTCTTC.

The V and J genes are TRBV2 and TRBJ2-3; TRBD2 agrees at 14 bases. The V segment lost 4 bases and the J segment 2 bases; nucleotides outside the gene matches: 2. CDR1 and CDR2 from the germline V gene are SNHLY and FYNNEI. This CDR3 contains 16 residues. The chain's CDR3 is CASSGTSGRNTDTQYF. The CDR3 region has the DNA TGTGCCAGCAGTGGGACTAGCGGGAGGAACACAGATACGCAGTATTTT.

The chain couples TRBV23-1 to TRBJ1-1; 8 nucleotides line up with TRBD1. TRBV23-1 is known as an ORF, though its function is uncertain. V shed 0 bases, J shed 3 bases, and the junction held 6 bases outside the gene matches. The CDR3 totals 16 residues. CDR3 in amino acids: CASSQSRGRMYTEAFF. For the CDR3, the DNA is TGCGCCAGCAGTCAATCCAGGGGGCGCATGTACACTGAAGCTTTCTTT.

The V and J genes are TRBV27 and TRBJ2-1, with D possibly TRBD2 on 5 matching bases. The V gene lost 6 bases and the J gene lost 8 bases, with 17 bases spanning the gap. The CDR3 has 14 amino acids. Germline CDR1 reads MNHEY; CDR2 reads SMNVEV (reference sequence). This CDR3 reads CASRDGGSWDEQFF. In DNA form, the CDR3 reads TGTGCCAGCAGAGACGGAGGATCTTGGGATGAGCAGTTCTTC.

The chain uses TRBV7-9 and TRBJ2-1; unclear D gene. The CDR3 is 12 residues long. CDR1 SEHNR and CDR2 FQNEAQ come from the germline V gene (reference sequence). V shed 5 bases and J shed 1 base, with 3 bases lying between them. The DNA for the CDR3 is TGTGCCAGCAGCCCATCCTACAATGAGCAGTTCTTC. Encoded protein: CASSPSYNEQFF. The full variable domain, completed using reference TRBV7-9 and TRBJ2-1, is DTGVSQNPRHKITKRGQNVTFRCDPISEHNRLYWYRQTLGQGPEFLTYFQNEAQLEKSRLLSDRFSAERPKGSFSTLEIQRTEQGDSAMYLCASSPSYNEQFFGPGTRLTVL.